The T cell receptor beta chain described here comes from a study of regulatory T cells in long-lasting Graves disease (dated by TCRdb to about 2021). With respect to the entire study: Persistent Graves' disease meant more than 5 years of antithyroid drug treatment with TSH receptor autoantibodies that stayed positive. TCR sequencing covered some 13 persistent and approximately 20 newly diagnosed Graves' disease patients, 33 samples in total. This study used TCR sequencing and RNA sequencing of peripheral blood to compare persistent Graves' disease patients against newly diagnosed Graves' disease patients. Persistent Graves' disease patients in the clinical cohort had taken antithyroid drugs for 8 to 12 years on average. The study was registered as a clinical trial and conducted in China.

Per the germline V gene (reference sequence), GTSNPN is the CDR1 and SVGIG is the CDR2. Trimming takes 4 bases from V and 4 bases from J, and the germline ends sit 10 bases apart. The CDR3 contains 12 residues, cysteine and phenylalanine counted. Kept here is only the CDR3 DNA, which spans 36 bases and is read in frame from base 1. The receptor library was made with multiplex PCR. TCRdb records Illumina HiSeq 4000 as the sequencer. To build TCR beta libraries, CDR3 regions were amplified by Arm-PCR using iRepertoire HTBI primers. Gel purification was performed on PCR products prior to sequencing. Under the source paper's analysis protocol: Gene usage analysis of CDR3 amino acid clonotypes used the 55 to 80 TRBV and 12 to 15 TRBJ segments found across samples. COPE and FqMerger were used to merge the filtered high-quality paired reads into contigs. BLAST was used to align contigs to IMGT TRBV, TRBD and TRBJ reference genes, and CDR3 was defined according to IMGT. Highly expanded clones were defined as clonotypes with a frequency above 0.1%. Shannon entropy served as the measure of repertoire diversity, while the Gini coefficient captured V-J evenness. Public clonotypes were defined as clonotypes shared by more than one individual. TCRdb reran the public reads through fastp at Q25 and MiXCR, keeping productive beta chains. Rows with a matching CDR3 protein are joined into one entry that keeps the most common DNA and genes. The V and J calls shown here were made by TCRdb, not taken from the authors' results. The sample data list about 470,000 distinct CDR3 sequences, and approximately 21% of these were observed just once. The leading ten clones occupy 7% to 9% of the sample.

Summary of the overall study and its limitations: The small sample size was acknowledged by the authors as a limitation that may reduce accuracy. Peripheral blood alone was examined, since thyroid tissue, which constituted the primary lesion, could not be accessed. Persistent disease showed preferential use of TRBV28, TRBJ1-2 and TRBJ2-5, whereas newly diagnosed disease favored TRBV20-1 and TRBJ2-1. A larger number of public clonotypes was shared among persistent patients (under 3,000) than among newly diagnosed patients (approximately 1,000). Sequencing and analysis were restricted to the TCR beta chain. Compared with newly diagnosed patients, patients with persistent Graves' disease had lower TCR Shannon entropy and fewer highly expanded clones, which suggests clonal expansion.

There are many counts of this clonotype. What this receptor recognizes is not known. No base quality values were provided; no much bigger clone lies one nucleotide off. What this sample's time point label stands for: persistent/refractory GD, antithyroid drugs over 5 years with positive TRAb. RNA was extracted from PBMCs in TRIzol for both TCR sequencing and RNA sequencing. Graves' disease was diagnosed according to American Thyroid Association guidelines. The patients came from an endocrinology department in Xi'an, China. From each patient, approximately 10 milliliters of peripheral blood was collected into an EDTA anticoagulant tube. Ficoll Paque Plus density gradient separation was used to isolate PBMCs, and no additional T cell sorting was done. An Agilent 2100 Bioanalyzer and agarose gel were used to assess RNA quality, and a NanoDrop 2000 was used to measure RNA concentration.

The chain links TRBV30 with TRBJ1-1; the D gene is perhaps TRBD1, on 5 matching bases. The starting material was peripheral blood mononuclear cells (PBMCs), obtained when the disease was refractory, from a patient treated with antithyroid drugs. This sequence was found in a female donor with Graves disease. Read as DNA, the sequence is TGTGCCTGGACGGTCGGGGGCACTGAAGCTTTCTTT. This sequence encodes CAWTVGGTEAFF.